This T cell receptor (beta chain) was documented in a study of shared clonotypes between healthy human individuals. Trimming took off 2 bases at V and 6 bases at J, with 7 bases between the two ends. This CDR3 region has 12 residues. Germline V gene lookup returns CDR1 SEHNR and CDR2 FQNEAQ (reference sequence). Generated by immunoSEQ multiplex PCR, the TCRdb table keeps only in-frame clones and is missing some. This table has hundreds of thousands of clones, roughly 98% appearing once. A note on this clone: This same CDR3 is encoded by further DNA sequences in the sample.

Cells designated naive CD8 were CD45RO-negative and were positively selected for CCR7, with terminally differentiated effector memory CD45RA+ cells excluded. This chain joins TRBV7-9 and TRBJ1-1, with D unclear. The material sequenced was naive CD8+ T cells sorted from blood. The TCR originated in a man under 40 in good health. The chain's CDR3 is CASSLSGAEAFF. CDR3 bases: TGTGCCAGCAGCTTAAGTGGGGCTGAAGCTTTCTTT.